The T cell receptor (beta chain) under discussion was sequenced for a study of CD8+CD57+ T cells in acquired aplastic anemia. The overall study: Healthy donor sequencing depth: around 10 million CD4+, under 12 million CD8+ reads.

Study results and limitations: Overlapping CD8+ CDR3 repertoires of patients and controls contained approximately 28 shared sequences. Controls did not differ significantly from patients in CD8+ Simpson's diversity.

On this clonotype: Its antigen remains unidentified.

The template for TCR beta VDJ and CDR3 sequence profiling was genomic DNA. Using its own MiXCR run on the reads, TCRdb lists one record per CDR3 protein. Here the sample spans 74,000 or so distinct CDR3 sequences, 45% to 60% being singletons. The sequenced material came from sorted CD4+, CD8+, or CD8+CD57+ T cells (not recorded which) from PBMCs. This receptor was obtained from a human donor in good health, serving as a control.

DNA for the CDR3: TGTGCCACCACAACTAGCGGGGGAAACACAGATACGCAGTATTTT. This codes for CATTTSGGNTDTQYF. The chain has TRBV24-1 and TRBJ2-3; 11 bases match TRBD2. The CDR3 is made up of 15 amino acids. From germline, CDR1 is KGHDR and CDR2 SFDVKD. J gave up 2 bases and V 8 bases, and 5 bases lay outside the gene matches.